This T cell receptor (beta chain) was retrieved from a study of T cells after yellow fever vaccination. About the research overall: The fractions with low cell numbers were processed using SMART-Seq v4 Ultra Low Input.

The CDR3 length is 15 residues. Trimming pared 6 bases from V and 2 bases from J, leaving 15 bases between. Germline assignment: CDR1 MDHEN and CDR2 SYDVKM. It was through 5'RACE template switching that TCR cDNA was made, with a universal primer site and UMIs added. TCRdb reanalysed the 5' RACE reads using MiXCR and keeps one entry per CDR3 protein. The sample includes almost 600,000 distinct CDR3 sequences, approximately 15% of them seen just once. J is TRBJ2-3 and V is TRBV28; D perhaps matches TRBD2 (6 bases). This TCR was recovered from a man aged 25-45 years who received the YFV17D yellow fever vaccine. This sample comprised PBMCs, obtained on the day of the yellow fever booster vaccination. The CDR3 is CASSPRGKNTDTQYF. CDR3 in DNA: TGTGCCAGCAGCCCGCGCGGGAAAAACACAGATACGCAGTATTTT.